The 15 T cell receptor beta chains reported below all come from one sample, sequenced in a study of post-analysis software for immune sequencing data (dated by TCRdb to between 2014 and 2016). Their target antigens are unknown. Broader findings and caveats from the paper: A handful of TRBV segments, including TRBV5-6, TRBV5-1 and TRBV20-1, were significantly more frequent in patients than controls.

Libraries came from PCR. Sequencing instrument: Illumina HiSeq 2500. Unique molecular identifiers were incorporated into TCR beta cDNA libraries to reduce PCR and sequencing biases. TCRdb trimmed public reads at Q25 via fastp, called clones via MiXCR and kept in-frame beta chains. Here each entry gathers all rows of one CDR3 protein and keeps the most common genes and DNA. A total of about 540,000 distinct CDR3 sequences appear in this sample, 34% of them only once. Of the sample, approximately 5.4% is held by the ten largest clones. Sequencing used blood. The receptors here all came from a girl aged 2-17 years with multiple sclerosis.

This clonotype was seen ten or more times. The chain recombines TRBV20-1 with TRBJ2-5; no clear D gene. CDR1 DFQATT and CDR2 SNEGSKA come from the germline V gene (reference sequence). V lost 3 bases to trimming and J lost 4 bases, with 15 bases between them. The length of the CDR3 is 14 residues. CDR3 sequence reads: CSASPFGGLETQYF. The DNA of the CDR3 is TGCAGTGCTAGCCCATTCGGCGGTTTAGAGACCCAGTACTTC.

This clonotype has more than one count but fewer than ten. The genes are TRBV10-3 and TRBJ2-3; TRBD2 agrees at 11 bases. The CDR3 has 16 residues. V dropped 7 bases and J dropped 2; count of bases not matched to a gene: 8. The V gene's germline CDR1 is ENHRY and CDR2 SYGVKD. CDR3 sequence reads: CAIKTSGGPNTDTQYF. The CDR3 coding sequence is TGTGCCATCAAAACTAGCGGGGGACCAAACACAGATACGCAGTATTTT.

The chain's CDR3 is CASREGNEQFF. In DNA, the CDR3 is TGTGCCAGCAGAGAGGGGAATGAGCAGTTCTTC. The V and J genes are TRBV12-3 or TRBV12-4 and TRBJ2-1; D might be TRBD1 or TRBD2, each matching 5 bases. The V end was cut by 6 bases, the J end by 7 bases, with 7 bases between. CDR3 length: 11 amino acids.

This clonotype was counted a few times. The V and J genes are TRBV7-9 and TRBJ1-5; no firm D call. This CDR3 has 14 residues. Trimming took 5 bases from V and 6 from J, leaving 14 bases between them. Germline lookup yields CDR1 SEHNR and CDR2 FQNEAQ (reference sequence). CDR3 DNA sequence: TGTGCCAGCAGCATCGACCGTAACGGTCAGCCCCAGCATTTT. Translating it yields CASSIDRNGQPQHF.

This clonotype was counted a few times. V gene TRBV6-6 combines with J gene TRBJ2-2; the D call may be TRBD1 or TRBD2 (5 bases each). Looked up from germline, CDR1 is MNHNY and CDR2 is SVGAGI (reference sequence). V was cut by 4 bases and J by 10 bases, with 19 bases left in between. The CDR3 extends over 15 amino acids. The CDR3 reads CASSSRDGLQAELFF. Written as DNA, the CDR3 is TGTGCCAGCAGTTCCCGGGACGGTTTGCAAGCGGAGCTGTTTTTT.

V is TRBV5-1 and J is TRBJ2-5; 7 bases agree with TRBD1. Germline values: CDR1 SGHRS, CDR2 YFSETQ. The CDR3 contains 15 residues. Trimming at V came to 0 bases and at J to 6 bases, leaving 8 bases not matched to a gene. The CDR3, as DNA: TGCGCCAGCAGCTTGGGACAGGGACGGCAAAAGACCCAGTACTTC. The encoded protein is CASSLGQGRQKTQYF.

The chain links TRBV20-1 to TRBJ2-3, with 7 bases aligning to TRBD2. Germline V gene sequence: CDR1 DFQATT, CDR2 SNEGSKA (reference sequence). V gave up 5 bases and J gave up 2 bases; unmatched junction bases: 13. The CDR3 contains 16 residues. This chain's CDR3 is CSARSPGRANTDTQYF. DNA for the CDR3: TGCAGTGCTCGATCCCCTGGGAGGGCCAACACAGATACGCAGTATTTT.

This clonotype was recorded a few times. The chain couples TRBV29-1 to TRBJ1-2; maybe TRBD1 (5 bases). CDR1 is SQVTM and CDR2 is ANQGSEA in the germline V gene. This CDR3 region has 13 residues. V was pared by 6 bases and J by 4 bases, with 15 bases between. CDR3 nucleotide sequence: TGCAGCGTCGCGGCAGGGCTGAGCTATGGCTACACCTTC. This encodes CSVAAGLSYGYTF.

The chain links TRBV27 to TRBJ1-5, with no clear D. In germline, CDR1 is MNHEY, CDR2 SMNVEV (reference sequence). This CDR3 spans 15 amino acids. Trimming took 8 bases from V and 3 from J, leaving 17 bases between them. For the CDR3, the DNA is TGTGCCAGCGGAACGAACGGGGATTACAATCAGCCCCAGCATTTT. This gives the protein CASGTNGDYNQPQHF.

The chain couples TRBV5-1 to TRBJ2-2; D is unclear. Germline CDR1 and CDR2: SGHRS and YFSETQ. V lost 4 bases, J lost 2 bases, and 6 bases lay in between. The CDR3 is made up of 13 amino acids. The CDR3 DNA reads TGCGCCAGCAGCAGAGCAAACACCGGGGAGCTGTTTTTT. Amino acid sequence: CASSRANTGELFF.

This chain connects TRBV10-3 to TRBJ1-1; 7 nucleotides line up with TRBD1. The V gene's germline CDR1 is ENHRY and CDR2 SYGVKD. The junction had 1 base not matched to a gene; V was cut back by 0 bases and J by 0 bases. CDR3 length: 15 residues. CDR3 nucleotide sequence: TGTGCCATCAGTGAGTCGACAGGGCTGAACACTGAAGCTTTCTTT. Protein: CAISESTGLNTEAFF.

This clonotype has at least ten counts. The chain uses TRBV7-3 and TRBJ2-5, with 8 bases identical to TRBD1. The trim removed 3 bases at V and 5 bases at J, leaving 2 bases unmatched. The germline CDR1 and CDR2 sequences are SGHTA and FQGTGA. The length of the CDR3 is 13 residues. CDR3 amino acids: CASSFTGGETQYF. The DNA of the CDR3 is TGTGCCAGCAGCTTTACAGGGGGGGAGACCCAGTACTTC.

This clonotype was observed a handful of times. The rearrangement joins TRBV6-5 to TRBJ1-2; 8 nucleotides match TRBD1. CDR1 and CDR2 from the germline V gene are MNHEY and SVGAGI. The CDR3 is made up of 13 amino acids. V lost 8 bases and J lost 7; bases outside the gene matches: 9. The CDR3 sequence: CASLRDRGSGYTF. CDR3 nucleotide sequence: TGTGCCAGCTTACGAGACAGGGGCTCTGGCTACACCTTC.

With regard to this clonotype: This likely comes from a read error, as the CDR3 has no conserved phenylalanine or tryptophan at its end. Because the CDR3's place on the DNA is in doubt, the DNA is left out and the CDR3 is given as listed by TCRdb. The chain has TRBV5-1 and TRBJ2-5; the table's TRBD2 call for D was not verified on the DNA. The CDR3 is made up of 16 amino acids, end residues included. Germline CDR1 reads SGHRS; CDR2 reads YFSETQ. This CDR3 reads CASTSGEDIMGYTFGS.

CDR3 bases: TGTGCCAGCAGTTTAGGGTGGTATGGCTACACCTTC. This codes for CASSLGWYGYTF. V and J are TRBV28 and TRBJ1-2; unclear D gene. Trimming pared 2 bases from V and 5 bases from J, leaving 6 bases between. CDR3 length equals 12 residues. Per the germline V gene, CDR1 is MDHEN and CDR2 is SYDVKM.